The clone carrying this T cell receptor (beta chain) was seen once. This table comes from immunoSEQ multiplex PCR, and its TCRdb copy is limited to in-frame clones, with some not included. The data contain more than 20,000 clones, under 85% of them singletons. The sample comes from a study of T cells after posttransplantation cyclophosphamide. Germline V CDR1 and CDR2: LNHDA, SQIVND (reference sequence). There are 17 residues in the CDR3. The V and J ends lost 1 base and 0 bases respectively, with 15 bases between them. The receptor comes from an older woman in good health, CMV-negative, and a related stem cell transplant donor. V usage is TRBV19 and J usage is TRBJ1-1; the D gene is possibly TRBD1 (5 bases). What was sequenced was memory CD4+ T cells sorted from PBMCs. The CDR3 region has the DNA TGTGCCAGTAGTATAGGCTGGGGCAAGATTATGAACACTGAAGCTTTCTTT. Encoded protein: CASSIGWGKIMNTEAFF.